This TCR beta chain was found in a study of T cells in Graves' hyperthyroidism and ophthalmopathy. Findings of the study overall: Prediction of ophthalmopathy progression came a median around 6 months pre-onset.

TCR beta CDR3 regions were amplified from RNA. First-round RT-PCR of the TCR CDR3 relied on the HTBI primer set. TCRdb ran MiXCR on the multiplex PCR reads and lists one entry per CDR3 protein. The table lists more than 500,000 distinct CDR3 sequences, 14% to 15% of them singletons. V was shortened by 6 bases and J by 0 bases, with 14 bases between the two germline ends. CDR1 and CDR2 (germline): KGHSH, LQKENI. The CDR3 contains 16 residues. This clonotype was detected many times. Its antigen is unidentified. The clonotype was recovered from a woman between 40 and 55 years old with Graves' ophthalmopathy. The sequenced sample consisted of blood. The J gene is TRBJ2-2, the V gene TRBV18, with a tentative D call TRBD1 (6 bases). CDR3 residues: CASSPTGNANTGELFF. The CDR3 DNA follows: TGTGCCAGCTCGCCTACAGGGAACGCGAACACCGGGGAGCTGTTTTTT.